This TCR beta chain derives from a study of human T cells and chemical hapten exposure. Study context: TCR yields per sample varied mostly from small pooled library volume differences.

Time point meaning: healthy volunteer bleed at 2 weeks. Unseparated into fractions, whole blood served as the source from which total RNA was extracted. Unique molecular identifiers were linked by the library to individual cDNA molecules. In the study's own analysis: Ranging from about 23,224 to 750,000, TCR counts per sample had a median value of roughly 96,000. TCRdb itself ran the RACE reads through MiXCR, one entry per CDR3 protein. It is TCRdb's table, rather than the study itself, that gives the V and J calls and clone size. The table shows some 120,000 distinct CDR3 sequences, with approximately 9.1% occurring only once. This CDR3 region has 18 residues. V dropped 5 bases and J dropped 4 bases, with 24 bases sitting between them.

Sample: whole blood. The rearrangement links TRBV12-3 or TRBV12-4 to TRBJ2-1; D is perhaps TRBD1 (8 bases). This receptor was identified in a male donor in good health. Some clones in this sample may be carry-over from other donors' samples. The CDR3 DNA is TGTGCCAGCAGTCAGACGCGACTAGCACAGGGGGGGTACAATGAGCAGTTCTTC. This codes for CASSQTRLAQGGYNEQFF.